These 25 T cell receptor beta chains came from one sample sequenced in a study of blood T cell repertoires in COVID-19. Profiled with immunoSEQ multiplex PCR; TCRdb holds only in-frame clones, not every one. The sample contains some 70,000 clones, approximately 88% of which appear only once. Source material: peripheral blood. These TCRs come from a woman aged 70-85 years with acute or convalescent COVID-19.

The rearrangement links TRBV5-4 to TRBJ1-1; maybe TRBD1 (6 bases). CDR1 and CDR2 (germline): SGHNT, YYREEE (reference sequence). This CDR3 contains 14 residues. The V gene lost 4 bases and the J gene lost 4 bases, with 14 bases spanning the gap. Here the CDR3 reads CASSPSQGPTEAFF. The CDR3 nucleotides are TGTGCCAGCAGCCCCTCACAGGGACCCACTGAAGCTTTCTTT.

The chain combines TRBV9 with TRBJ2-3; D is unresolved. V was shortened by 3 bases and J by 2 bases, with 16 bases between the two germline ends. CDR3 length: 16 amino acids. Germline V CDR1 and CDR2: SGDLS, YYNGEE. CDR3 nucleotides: TGTGCCAGCAGCGGAGACACCTCCTGGTCCACAGATACGCAGTATTTT. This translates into CASSGDTSWSTDTQYF.

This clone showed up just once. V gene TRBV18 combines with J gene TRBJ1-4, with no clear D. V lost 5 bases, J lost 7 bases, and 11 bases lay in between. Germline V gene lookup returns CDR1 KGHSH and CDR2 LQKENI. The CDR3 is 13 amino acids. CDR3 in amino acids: CASSKTASEKLFF. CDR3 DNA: TGTGCCAGCTCAAAAACAGCATCTGAAAAACTGTTTTTT. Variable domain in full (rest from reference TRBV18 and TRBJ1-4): NAGVMQNPRHLVRRRGQEARLRCSPMKGHSHVYWYRQLPEEGLKFMVYLQKENIIDESGMPKERFSAEFPKEGPSILRIQQVVRGDSAAYFCASSKTASEKLFFGSGTQLSVL.

CDR3: CAWTPRTAMNTEAFF. CDR3 DNA: TGTGCCTGGACCCCCCGGACAGCCATGAACACTGAAGCTTTCTTT. This chain uses TRBV30 with TRBJ1-1, with D perhaps TRBD1 (6 bases). The length of the CDR3 is 15 residues. CDR1 and CDR2 from the germline V gene are GTSNPN and SVGIG (reference sequence). Trimming pared 4 bases from V and 0 bases from J, leaving 15 bases between.

In nucleotides, the CDR3 is TGTGCCAGTAGTATAAACACCGGGACCACGGGGGGTGTCAATGAGCAGTTCTTC. Translating gives CASSINTGTTGGVNEQFF. V and J are TRBV19 and TRBJ2-1, with TRBD2 identical over 7 bases. V lost 2 bases to trimming and J lost 6 bases; unmatched junction nucleotides: 16. The germline V gene encodes CDR1 LNHDA and CDR2 SQIVND (reference sequence). This CDR3 region has 18 residues.

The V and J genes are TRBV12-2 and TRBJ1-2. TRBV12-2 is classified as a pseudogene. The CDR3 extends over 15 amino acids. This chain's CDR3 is CASEPPEATNYGYTF. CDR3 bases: TGTGCAAGCGAACCTCCGGAGGCAACAAACTATGGCTACACCTTC.

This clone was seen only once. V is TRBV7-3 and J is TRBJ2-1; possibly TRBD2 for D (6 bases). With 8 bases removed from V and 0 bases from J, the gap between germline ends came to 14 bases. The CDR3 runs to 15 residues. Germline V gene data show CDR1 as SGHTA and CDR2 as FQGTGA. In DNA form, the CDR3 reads TGTGCCAGCCTTTTCCCCGGGAGCTCCTACAATGAGCAGTTCTTC. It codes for CASLFPGSSYNEQFF. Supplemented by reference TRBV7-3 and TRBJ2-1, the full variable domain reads GAGVSQTPSNKVTEKGKYVELRCDPISGHTALYWYRQSLGQGPEFLIYFQGTGAADDSGLPNDRFFAVRPEGSVSTLKIQRTERGDSAVYLCASLFPGSSYNEQFFGPGTRLTVL.

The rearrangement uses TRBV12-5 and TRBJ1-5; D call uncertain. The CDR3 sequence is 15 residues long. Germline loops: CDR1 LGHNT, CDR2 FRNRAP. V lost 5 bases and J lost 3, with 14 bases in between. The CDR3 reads CASGRPGINNQPQHF. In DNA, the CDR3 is TGTGCTAGTGGTCGACCCGGGATTAACAATCAGCCCCAGCATTTT.

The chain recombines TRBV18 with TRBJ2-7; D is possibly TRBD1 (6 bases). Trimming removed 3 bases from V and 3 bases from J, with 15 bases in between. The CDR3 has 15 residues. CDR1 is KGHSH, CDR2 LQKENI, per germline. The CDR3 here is CASSPFGDTFYEQYF. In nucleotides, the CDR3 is TGTGCCAGCTCACCTTTCGGGGACACCTTCTACGAGCAGTACTTC. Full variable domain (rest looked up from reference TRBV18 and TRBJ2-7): NAGVMQNPRHLVRRRGQEARLRCSPMKGHSHVYWYRQLPEEGLKFMVYLQKENIIDESGMPKERFSAEFPKEGPSILRIQQVVRGDSAAYFCASSPFGDTFYEQYFGPGTRLTVT.

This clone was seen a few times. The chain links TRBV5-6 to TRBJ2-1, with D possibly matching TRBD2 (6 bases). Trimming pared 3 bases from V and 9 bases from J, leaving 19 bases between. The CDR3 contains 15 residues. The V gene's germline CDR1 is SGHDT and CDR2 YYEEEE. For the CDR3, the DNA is TGTGCCAGCAGCTCCTTAGCTCTGGAGGGTGTTGAGCAGTTCTTC. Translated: CASSSLALEGVEQFF.

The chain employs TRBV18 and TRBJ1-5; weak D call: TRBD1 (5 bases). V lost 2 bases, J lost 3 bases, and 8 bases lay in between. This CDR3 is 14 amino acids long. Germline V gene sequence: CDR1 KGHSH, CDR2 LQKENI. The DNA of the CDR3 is TGTGCCAGCTCACCATTAGGGGACAATCAGCCCCAGCATTTT. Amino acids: CASSPLGDNQPQHF.

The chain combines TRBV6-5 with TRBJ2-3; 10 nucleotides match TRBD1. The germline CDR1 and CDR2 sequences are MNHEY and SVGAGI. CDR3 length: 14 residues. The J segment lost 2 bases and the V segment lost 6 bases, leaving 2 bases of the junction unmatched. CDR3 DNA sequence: TGTGCCAGCAGGGACAGGGGGACCACAGATACGCAGTATTTT. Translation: CASRDRGTTDTQYF.

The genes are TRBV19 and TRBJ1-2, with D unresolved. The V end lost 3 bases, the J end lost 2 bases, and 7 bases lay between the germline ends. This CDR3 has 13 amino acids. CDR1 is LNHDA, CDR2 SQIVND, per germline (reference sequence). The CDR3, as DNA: TGTGCCAGTAGTATTCAGGTGAACTATGGCTACACCTTC. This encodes CASSIQVNYGYTF.

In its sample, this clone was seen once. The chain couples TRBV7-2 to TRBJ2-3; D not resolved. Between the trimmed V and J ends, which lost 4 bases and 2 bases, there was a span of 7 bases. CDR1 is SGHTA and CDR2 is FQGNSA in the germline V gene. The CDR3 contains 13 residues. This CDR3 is CASSYRYTDTQYF. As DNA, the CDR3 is TGTGCCAGCAGCTACCGGTACACAGATACGCAGTATTTT.

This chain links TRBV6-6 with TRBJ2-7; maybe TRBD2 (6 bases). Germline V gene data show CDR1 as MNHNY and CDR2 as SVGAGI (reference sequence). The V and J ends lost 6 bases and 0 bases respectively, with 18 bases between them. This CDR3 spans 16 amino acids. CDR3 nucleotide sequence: TGTGCCAGCAGGGAAATTACCGGGAGTCCCTCCTACGAGCAGTACTTC. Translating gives CASREITGSPSYEQYF.

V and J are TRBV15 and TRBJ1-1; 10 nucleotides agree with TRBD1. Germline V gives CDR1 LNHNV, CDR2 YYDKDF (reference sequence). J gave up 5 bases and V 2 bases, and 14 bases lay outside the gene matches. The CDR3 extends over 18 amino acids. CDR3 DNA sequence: TGTGCCACCAGCAGATACCCCGGGACAGGGGCCTTGCGAACTGAAGCTTTCTTT. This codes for CATSRYPGTGALRTEAFF.

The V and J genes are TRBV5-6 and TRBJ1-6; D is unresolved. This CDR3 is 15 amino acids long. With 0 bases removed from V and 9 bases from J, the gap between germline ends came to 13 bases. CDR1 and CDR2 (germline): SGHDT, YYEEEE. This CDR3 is CASSLASYSSSPLHF. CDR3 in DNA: TGTGCCAGCAGCTTGGCCAGTTATTCATCTTCACCCCTCCACTTT.

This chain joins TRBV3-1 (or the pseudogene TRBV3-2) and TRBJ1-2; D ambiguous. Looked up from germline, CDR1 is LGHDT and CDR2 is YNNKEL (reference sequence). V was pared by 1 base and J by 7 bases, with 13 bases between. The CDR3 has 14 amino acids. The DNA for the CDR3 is TGTGCCAGCAGCCAAGTAACGAGGCGCCCTGGCTACACCTTC. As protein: CASSQVTRRPGYTF.

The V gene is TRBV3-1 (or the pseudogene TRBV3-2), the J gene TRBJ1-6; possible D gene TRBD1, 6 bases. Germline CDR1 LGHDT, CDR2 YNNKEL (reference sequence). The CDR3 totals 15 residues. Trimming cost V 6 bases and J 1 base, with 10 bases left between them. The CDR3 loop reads CASSPDRSYNSPLHF. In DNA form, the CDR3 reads TGTGCCAGCAGTCCCGACAGGTCCTATAATTCACCCCTCCACTTT.

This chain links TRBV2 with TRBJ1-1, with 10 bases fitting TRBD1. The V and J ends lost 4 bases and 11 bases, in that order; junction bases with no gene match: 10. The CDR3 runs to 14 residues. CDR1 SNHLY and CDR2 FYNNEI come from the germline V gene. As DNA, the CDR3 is TGTGCCAGCAGTGTCCTCTTGGGGACAGGGGACGCTTTCTTT. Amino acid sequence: CASSVLLGTGDAFF.

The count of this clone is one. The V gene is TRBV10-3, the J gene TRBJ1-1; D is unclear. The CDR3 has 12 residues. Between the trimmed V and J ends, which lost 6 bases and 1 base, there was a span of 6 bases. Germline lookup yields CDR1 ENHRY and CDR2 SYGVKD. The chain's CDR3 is CAISARNTEAFF. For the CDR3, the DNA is TGTGCCATCAGCGCTAGGAACACTGAAGCTTTCTTT.

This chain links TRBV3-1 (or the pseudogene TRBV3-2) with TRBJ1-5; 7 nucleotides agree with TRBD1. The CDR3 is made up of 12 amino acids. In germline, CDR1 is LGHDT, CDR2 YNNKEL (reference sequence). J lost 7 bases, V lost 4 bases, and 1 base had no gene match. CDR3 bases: TGTGCCAGCAGCCTCAGGGGGCAGCCCCAGCATTTT. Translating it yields CASSLRGQPQHF.

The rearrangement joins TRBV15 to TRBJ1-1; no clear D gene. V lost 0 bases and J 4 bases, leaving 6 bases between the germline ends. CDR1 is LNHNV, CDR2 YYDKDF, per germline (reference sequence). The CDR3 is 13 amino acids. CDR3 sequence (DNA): TGTGCCACCAGCAGAGATCTGAGCACTGAAGCTTTCTTT. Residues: CATSRDLSTEAFF.

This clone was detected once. The CDR3 reads CASSAGTGTIGPQHF. CDR3 sequence (DNA): TGTGCCAGCAGCGCCGGGACAGGGACCATTGGGCCCCAGCATTTT. The chain carries TRBV7-2 and TRBJ1-5; 9 bases are shared with TRBD1. The germline gives CDR1 SGHTA, CDR2 FQGNSA. The CDR3 has 15 residues. The junction had 11 bases not matched to a gene; V was cut back by 5 bases and J by 9 bases.

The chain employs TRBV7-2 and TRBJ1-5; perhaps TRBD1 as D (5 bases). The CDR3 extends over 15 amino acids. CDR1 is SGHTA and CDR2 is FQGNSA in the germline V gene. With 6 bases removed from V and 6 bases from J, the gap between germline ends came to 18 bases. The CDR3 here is CASSSGREVIQPQHF. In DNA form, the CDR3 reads TGTGCCAGCAGTTCAGGCAGGGAAGTTATTCAGCCCCAGCATTTT.